Listed here are 31 T cell receptor beta chains from one sample, sequenced in a study of OX40 agonist ivuxolimab in advanced cancers. Assay: immunoSEQ multiplex PCR; the TCRdb copy retains only in-frame clones and omits some. Seen here are about 91,000 clones, less than 90% observed once, and the top ten hold around 1.1%. The material was CD4+ or CD8+ T cells sorted from blood, obtained in a trial of the OX40 agonist ivuxolimab. The receptor set was obtained from an adult with an advanced solid tumor such as melanoma, head and neck, liver or kidney cancer.

The CDR3, as DNA: TGTGCCAGCTCACCAGGGTTGGGGGTTTTTTACAATGAGCAGTTCTTC. Its translation is CASSPGLGVFYNEQFF. This chain uses TRBV18 with TRBJ2-1, with D perhaps TRBD1 or TRBD2 (5 bases each). The CDR3 has 16 amino acids. The ends were cut back, 2 bases at V and 4 bases at J, with 15 bases in the middle. Germline lookup yields CDR1 KGHSH and CDR2 LQKENI.

On this clone: The sample carries other DNA sequences with the same CDR3. The chain employs TRBV18 and TRBJ2-7; D call uncertain. Deletions cut 0 bases from V and 0 bases from J, with 3 bases between. The germline V gene has CDR1 KGHSH and CDR2 LQKENI. This CDR3 contains 13 residues. CDR3 residues: CASSPPSSYEQYF. The DNA for the CDR3 is TGTGCCAGCTCACCACCGAGCTCCTACGAGCAGTACTTC.

The CDR3 DNA follows: TGTGCCACCCAGAGACAGGGCCAAGAGACCCAGTACTTC. Its translation: CATQRQGQETQYF. This chain joins TRBV6-1 and TRBJ2-5; 7 bases agree with TRBD1. Germline assignment: CDR1 MNHNS and CDR2 SASEGT. The junction had 6 bases not matched to a gene; V was cut back by 10 bases and J by 1 base. CDR3 length equals 13 residues.

By frequency in the sample, this clone is medium-sized. This chain links TRBV4-1 with TRBJ1-5, with TRBD1 as a possible D gene (5 bases). This CDR3 is built from 16 residues. The V and J ends lost 4 bases and 2 bases respectively, with 15 bases between them. Germline CDR1 and CDR2: MGHRA and YSYEKL. Here the CDR3 reads CASSRIVGGGNQPQHF. In nucleotides, the CDR3 is TGCGCCAGCAGCCGCATCGTGGGGGGGGGCAATCAGCCCCAGCATTTT.

The V call is TRBV16, the J call TRBJ2-2; 7 nucleotides match TRBD1. The CDR3 runs to 14 residues. The V gene's germline CDR1 is KGHSY and CDR2 FQNENV. With V trimmed by 2 bases and J by 6 bases, 3 bases remained unmatched. The CDR3 sequence: CASSQNGQAGELFF. As DNA, the CDR3 is TGTGCCAGCAGCCAAAATGGACAGGCCGGGGAGCTGTTTTTT.

Only a few counts were recorded for this clone. CDR3 loop: CASSPARDSRNQPQHF. The CDR3 DNA reads TGTGCCAGCAGCCCAGCTCGGGACAGTCGGAATCAGCCCCAGCATTTT. The rearrangement joins TRBV28 to TRBJ1-5; TRBD1 matches 7 bases. Trimming at V came to 6 bases and at J to 4 bases, leaving 12 bases not matched to a gene. This CDR3 has 16 amino acids. CDR1 and CDR2 from the germline V gene are MDHEN and SYDVKM.

The gene calls are TRBV19 and TRBJ1-5, with unresolved D. Trimming took 0 bases from V and 1 from J, leaving 7 bases between them. The CDR3 is 15 amino acids. From germline, CDR1 is LNHDA and CDR2 SQIVND (reference sequence). Here the CDR3 reads CASSIDGWSNQPQHF. CDR3 nucleotides: TGTGCCAGTAGTATAGACGGGTGGAGCAATCAGCCCCAGCATTTT.

V and J are TRBV28 and TRBJ1-5; a possible D gene is TRBD1 (5 bases). The CDR3 extends over 17 amino acids. The V and J ends lost 8 bases and 4 bases respectively, with 24 bases between them. Germline loops: CDR1 MDHEN, CDR2 SYDVKM. CDR3 loop: CASLTTDRGGRNQPQHF. As DNA, the CDR3 is TGTGCCAGCCTGACTACGGATCGGGGCGGAAGGAATCAGCCCCAGCATTTT.

This chain links TRBV5-1 with TRBJ1-2; 7 nucleotides align to TRBD1. J gave up 7 bases and V 4 bases, and 7 bases lay outside the gene matches. CDR1 is SGHRS and CDR2 is YFSETQ in the germline V gene. The CDR3 covers 13 residues. The CDR3 spells CASSVTGRGGYTF. The CDR3 region has the DNA TGCGCCAGCAGCGTGACAGGGCGGGGTGGCTACACCTTC. Full variable domain (remainder filled in from reference TRBV5-1 and TRBJ1-2): KAGVTQTPRYLIKTRGQQVTLSCSPISGHRSVSWYQQTPGQGLQFLFEYFSETQRNKGNFPGRFSGRQFSNSRSEMNVSTLELGDSALYLCASSVTGRGGYTFGSGTRLTVV.

The rearrangement links TRBV29-1 to TRBJ1-2; no definite D call. The CDR3 is made up of 13 amino acids. Germline V CDR1 and CDR2: SQVTM, ANQGSEA. The V gene lost 2 bases and the J gene lost 5 bases, with 12 bases spanning the gap. The CDR3 sequence is CSVENGVDYGYTF. The CDR3 DNA reads TGCAGCGTTGAAAATGGAGTTGATTATGGCTACACCTTC.

The chain employs TRBV14 and TRBJ2-2; D remains ambiguous. Trimming removed 1 base at V and 8 bases at J, with 8 bases between. From germline, CDR1 is SGHDN and CDR2 FVKESK. There are 13 residues in the CDR3. The CDR3 nucleotides read TGTGCCAGCAGCCAAGTACGAGAAGGGGAGCTGTTTTTT. The encoded protein is CASSQVREGELFF.

The V call is TRBV11-2, the J call TRBJ1-1; D perhaps matches TRBD1 (6 bases). V lost 3 bases and J 7 bases, leaving 15 bases between the germline ends. This CDR3 contains 14 residues. The germline gives CDR1 SGHAT, CDR2 FQNNGV. CDR3 region: CASSFKGGRGEAFF. The CDR3 DNA is TGTGCCAGCAGCTTCAAAGGGGGTCGGGGTGAAGCTTTCTTT.

The genes are TRBV7-3 and TRBJ1-6, with a weak D call TRBD1 (5 bases). The CDR3 has 18 residues. Deletions cut 8 bases from V and 6 bases from J, with 26 bases between. The germline gives CDR1 SGHTA, CDR2 FQGTGA. As DNA, the CDR3 is TGTGCCAGCCCAGGGAGTCGAGGGAGTTGGGGGATTAATTCACCCCTCCACTTT. Its protein is CASPGSRGSWGINSPLHF.

The chain is built from TRBV18 and TRBJ2-1; TRBD2 matches 8 bases. Germline loops: CDR1 KGHSH, CDR2 LQKENI. Trimming at V came to 3 bases and at J to 4 bases, leaving 5 bases not matched to a gene. This CDR3 spans 15 amino acids. The CDR3 DNA follows: TGTGCCAGCTCACCGGCACTAGCGGATTACAATGAGCAGTTCTTC. This sequence encodes CASSPALADYNEQFF.

The chain recombines TRBV19 with TRBJ1-3, with a weak D call TRBD1 (6 bases). The germline V and J ends were trimmed by 7 bases and 0 bases, with 13 bases remaining between them. The V gene's germline CDR1 is LNHDA and CDR2 SQIVND (reference sequence). The CDR3 extends over 15 amino acids. DNA of the CDR3: TGTGCCAGTAACTCACGGGACAACTCTGGAAACACCATATATTTT. This encodes CASNSRDNSGNTIYF.

The chain is built from TRBV7-9 and TRBJ2-5, with D possibly TRBD1 on 5 matching bases. The J call may be mistaken, given a closer DNA end match to TRBJ2-7. CDR1 and CDR2 from the germline V gene are SEHNR and FQNEAQ (reference sequence). The CDR3 is made up of 14 amino acids. CDR3 DNA sequence: TGTGCCAGCAGCCCTTTGGGGCTCTCCTACGAGCAGTACTTC. This translates into CASSPLGLSYEQYF.

V and J are TRBV7-2 and TRBJ1-2; D possibly corresponds to TRBD1 (6 bases). V was shortened by 5 bases and J by 2 bases, with 9 bases between the two germline ends. From germline, CDR1 is SGHTA and CDR2 FQGNSA. This CDR3 region has 13 residues. The CDR3 spells CASSPTGNYGYTF. The DNA for the CDR3 is TGTGCCAGCAGCCCTACAGGGAACTATGGCTACACCTTC.

The rearrangement joins TRBV28 to TRBJ1-3; the D is unclear. This CDR3 has 12 amino acids. Germline V gives CDR1 MDHEN, CDR2 SYDVKM. Trimming removed 8 bases from V and 2 bases from J, with 7 bases in between. In DNA, the CDR3 is TGTGCCAGCCATAACGCTGGAAACACCATATATTTT. It specifies CASHNAGNTIYF.

V gene TRBV29-1 combines with J gene TRBJ2-5; D is undetermined. Deletions cut 6 bases from V and 2 bases from J, with 7 bases between. Germline V gene lookup returns CDR1 SQVTM and CDR2 ANQGSEA. The CDR3 totals 11 residues. The CDR3 loop reads CSVKQQETQYF. The CDR3 region has the DNA TGCAGCGTAAAACAGCAAGAGACCCAGTACTTC. The full variable domain, in which reference TRBV29-1 and TRBJ2-5 provide the parts outside the CDR3, is SAVISQKPSRDICQRGTSLTIQCQVDSQVTMMFWYRQQPGQSLTLIATANQGSEATYESGFVIDKFPISRPNLTFSTLTVSNMSPEDSSIYLCSVKQQETQYFGPGTRLLVL.

The chain has TRBV5-1 and TRBJ1-3; D might be TRBD1 (5 bases). The CDR3 sequence is 15 residues long. Per germline, CDR1 SGHRS and CDR2 YFSETQ. V lost 0 bases and J lost 0, with 7 bases in between. The CDR3 region is CASSLEGSSGNTIYF. The DNA for the CDR3 is TGCGCCAGCAGCTTGGAGGGGAGCTCTGGAAACACCATATATTTT.

The V and J genes are TRBV2 and TRBJ1-5; 9 nucleotides line up with TRBD1. Losses at the gene ends were 5 bases for V and 4 bases for J; bases not matched to a gene: 3. The CDR3 is 14 amino acids. CDR1 SNHLY and CDR2 FYNNEI come from the germline V gene. In DNA form, the CDR3 reads TGTGCCAGCAGTCGGACAGGGGTAAATCAGCCCCAGCATTTT. This codes for CASSRTGVNQPQHF.

V and J are TRBV7-2 and TRBJ2-7; 11 nucleotides match TRBD2. V lost 1 base to trimming and J lost 4 bases; unmatched junction nucleotides: 9. The CDR3 consists of 17 residues. Germline V gives CDR1 SGHTA, CDR2 FQGNSA. Here the CDR3 reads CASSLVSPSGGKYEQYF. The CDR3 DNA is TGTGCCAGCAGCTTAGTGTCGCCTAGCGGGGGGAAATACGAGCAGTACTTC. Supplemented by reference TRBV7-2 and TRBJ2-7, the full variable domain reads GAGVSQSPSNKVTEKGKDVELRCDPISGHTALYWYRQSLGQGLEFLIYFQGNSAPDKSGLPSDRFSAERTGGSVSTLTIQRTQQEDSAVYLCASSLVSPSGGKYEQYFGPGTRLTVT.

J is TRBJ1-1 and V is TRBV2, with D possibly TRBD1 on 5 matching bases. V lost 5 bases and J lost 3, with 13 bases in between. Per the germline V gene, CDR1 is SNHLY and CDR2 is FYNNEI. There are 14 residues in the CDR3. This CDR3 reads CASSQTVKYTEAFF. CDR3 coding DNA: TGTGCCAGCAGTCAGACAGTAAAATACACTGAAGCTTTCTTT. The entire variable domain, with the rest obtained from reference TRBV2 and TRBJ1-1, is as follows: EPEVTQTPSHQVTQMGQEVILRCVPISNHLYFYWYRQILGQKVEFLVSFYNNEISEKSEIFDDQFSVERPDGSNFTLKIRSTKLEDSAMYFCASSQTVKYTEAFFGQGTRLTVV.

The chain couples TRBV27 to TRBJ1-3, with D perhaps TRBD1 (5 bases). CDR1 MNHEY and CDR2 SMNVEV come from the germline V gene (reference sequence). Trimming stripped 3 bases from V and 0 bases from J, with 9 bases between. This CDR3 comprises 15 residues. The CDR3 spells CASSLGPSSGNTIYF. The DNA of the CDR3 is TGTGCCAGCAGTTTGGGGCCGAGCTCTGGAAACACCATATATTTT.

This clone appeared a few times. The genes are TRBV6-6 and TRBJ2-1, with D perhaps matching TRBD2 (6 bases). V gave up 8 bases and J gave up 12 bases, with 14 bases separating them. The length of the CDR3 is 11 residues. Germline V gives CDR1 MNHNY, CDR2 SVGAGI (reference sequence). The CDR3 DNA follows: TGTGCCAGCTGGGGAGGCGGCGCGCAGTTCTTC. Its protein product is CASWGGGAQFF.

The chain recombines TRBV9 with TRBJ1-1; the D is unclear. This CDR3 is 13 amino acids long. CDR1 is SGDLS, CDR2 YYNGEE, per germline. V was shortened by 3 bases and J by 0 bases, with 6 bases between the two germline ends. The CDR3 region is CASSATLNTEAFF. CDR3 nucleotides: TGTGCCAGCAGCGCGACACTGAACACTGAAGCTTTCTTT.

The chain employs TRBV6-5 and TRBJ1-6; possibly TRBD1 for D (6 bases). The CDR3 covers 14 residues. The germline V gene has CDR1 MNHEY and CDR2 SVGAGI. Deletions cut 8 bases from V and 3 bases from J, with 11 bases between. CDR3 region: CASGQRNYNSPLHF. The CDR3 nucleotides read TGTGCCAGCGGACAGAGAAACTATAATTCACCCCTCCACTTT.

This chain joins TRBV1 and TRBJ2-1; the table's D gene call, TRBD1, was not cross checked with the DNA. TRBV1 is a listed pseudogene. The length of the CDR3 is 12 residues. The CDR3 DNA reads as TGCACCAGCAGCCAACAGGGAAATGAGCAGTTCTTC. This sequence encodes CTSSQQGNEQFF.

This chain links TRBV19 with TRBJ1-5, with D possibly matching TRBD1 (6 bases). The CDR3 has 19 residues. Between the trimmed V and J ends, which lost 1 base and 0 bases, there was a span of 19 bases. CDR1 and CDR2 from the germline V gene are LNHDA and SQIVND (reference sequence). CDR3 DNA: TGTGCCAGTAGTATAGGAGGGGGGGGACAAACATTTAGCAATCAGCCCCAGCATTTT. This codes for CASSIGGGGQTFSNQPQHF.

The chain combines TRBV14 with TRBJ1-2; no firm D call. Germline lookup yields CDR1 SGHDN and CDR2 FVKESK. V lost 0 bases and J lost 8, with 22 bases in between. This CDR3 spans 17 amino acids. As DNA, the CDR3 is TGTGCCAGCAGCCAAGAATTAGGGCCCACGAGGAAGGGCGGCTACACCTTC. Its protein product is CASSQELGPTRKGGYTF.

V is TRBV5-6 and J is TRBJ2-2; TRBD1 is a possible D gene (6 bases). The V and J ends lost 3 bases and 6 bases respectively, with 15 bases between them. The CDR3 runs to 15 residues. In germline, CDR1 is SGHDT, CDR2 YYEEEE. The CDR3 protein is CASSSIDRLAGELFF. The CDR3, as DNA: TGTGCCAGCAGCTCCATAGACAGGCTGGCCGGGGAGCTGTTTTTT.